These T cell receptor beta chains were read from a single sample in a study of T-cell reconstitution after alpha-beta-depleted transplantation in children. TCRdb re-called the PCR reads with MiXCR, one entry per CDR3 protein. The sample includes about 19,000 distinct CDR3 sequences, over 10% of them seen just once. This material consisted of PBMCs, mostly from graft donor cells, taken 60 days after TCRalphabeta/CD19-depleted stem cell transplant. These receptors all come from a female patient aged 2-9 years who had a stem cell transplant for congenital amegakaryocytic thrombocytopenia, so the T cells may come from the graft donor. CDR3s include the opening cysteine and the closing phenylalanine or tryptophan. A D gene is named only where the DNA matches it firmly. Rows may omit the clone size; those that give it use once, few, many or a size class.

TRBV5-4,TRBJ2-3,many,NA,TGTGCCAGCAGTATGCAGTTCGCCACAGATACGCAGTATTTT,CASSMQFATDTQYF
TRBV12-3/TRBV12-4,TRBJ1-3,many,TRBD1,TGTGCCAGCAGTGACAGGGCGGGTGGAAACACCATATATTTT,CASSDRAGGNTIYF
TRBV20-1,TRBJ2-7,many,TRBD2,TGCAGTGCTAGAGGACTAGCGGGGGTCTACGAGCAGTACTTC,CSARGLAGVYEQYF
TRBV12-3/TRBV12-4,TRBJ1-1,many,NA,TGTGCCAGCAGCTCAATAGGGGCTGAAGCTTTCTTT,CASSSIGAEAFF
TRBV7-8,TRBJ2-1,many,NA,TGTGCCAGCTTATTAGTTAGCTCCTACAATGAGCAGTTCTTC,CASLLVSSYNEQFF
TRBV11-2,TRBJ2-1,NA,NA,TGTGCCAGCAGCCCCAGACGGGGCGGGAAGGAGGGGAATGAGCAGTTCTTC,CASSPRRGGKEGNEQFF
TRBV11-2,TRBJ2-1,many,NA,TGTGCCAGCAGCTCCCATCTCGGGGGCCACAATGAGCAGTTCTTC,CASSSHLGGHNEQFF
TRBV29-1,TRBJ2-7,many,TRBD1,TGCAGCGTTTCGATCAGGACAGGGGTATGGCATACGGGCGAGCAGTACTTC,CSVSIRTGVWHTGEQYF
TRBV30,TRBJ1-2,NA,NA,TGTGCCTGGAGTGTTCTGTCCTATGGCTACACCTTC,CAWSVLSYGYTF
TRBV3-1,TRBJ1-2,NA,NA,TGTGCCAGCAGCCAAGTAGGGAAGGGGTATGGCTACACCTTC,CASSQVGKGYGYTF
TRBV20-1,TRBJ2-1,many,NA,TGCAGTGGGGGCGTTTGGTACAATGAGCAGTTCTTC,CSGGVWYNEQFF
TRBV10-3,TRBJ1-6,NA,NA,TGTGCCATCAGTGCGGGACAAAATAATTCACCCCTCCACTTT,CAISAGQNNSPLHF
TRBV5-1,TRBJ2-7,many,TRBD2,TGCGCCAGCAGGCCACTAGCGGGGATGATCTACGAGCAGTACTTC,CASRPLAGMIYEQYF
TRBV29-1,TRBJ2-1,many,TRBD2,TGCAGCGCCTCGACTAGCGGGAGGAGGAATGAGCAGTTCTTC,CSASTSGRRNEQFF
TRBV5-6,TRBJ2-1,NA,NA,TGTGCCAGCAGCTTGTACAGCTACAATGAGCAGTTCTTC,CASSLYSYNEQFF
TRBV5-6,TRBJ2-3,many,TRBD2,TGTGCCAGCAGCTTCCTGACTAGCGGGAGGAAGAATACGCAGTATTTT,CASSFLTSGRKNTQYF
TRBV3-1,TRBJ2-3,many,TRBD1,TGTGCCAGCAGATGGACAGGGGCTACGCAGTATTTT,CASRWTGATQYF
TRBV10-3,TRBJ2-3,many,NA,TGTGCCATCAGTGATTTGGCTAGCGCCACAGATACGCAGTATTTT,CAISDLASATDTQYF
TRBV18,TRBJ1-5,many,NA,TGTGCCAGCTCACCACCTCAGAATAGCAATCAGCCCCAGCATTTT,CASSPPQNSNQPQHF
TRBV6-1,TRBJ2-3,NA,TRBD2,TGTGCCAGCAGAAGACTAGCGGGAGGGCGCACAGATACGCAGTATTTT,CASRRLAGGRTDTQYF
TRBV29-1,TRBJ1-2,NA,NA,TGCAGCGTTGTGGGTGAAAATGGCTACACCTTC,CSVVGENGYTF
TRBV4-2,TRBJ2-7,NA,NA,TGTGCCAGCAGCCAAGAGACAGAGAGCTCCTACGAGCAGTACTTC,CASSQETESSYEQYF
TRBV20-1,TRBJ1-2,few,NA,TGCAGTGCTAGTCGGCAGGGTGGGGATGGCTACACCTTC,CSASRQGGDGYTF
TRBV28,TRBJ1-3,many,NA,TGTGCCAGCAGTTTCCGAGACGGATCTGGAAACACCATATATTTT,CASSFRDGSGNTIYF
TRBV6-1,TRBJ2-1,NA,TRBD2,TGTGCCAGCAGACCGGGACTAGCGATCAGGTCCTACAATGAGCAGTTCTTC,CASRPGLAIRSYNEQFF
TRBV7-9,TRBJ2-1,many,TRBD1,TGTGCCAGCAGCGCCGGGACAGGCCATGAGCAGTTCTTC,CASSAGTGHEQFF